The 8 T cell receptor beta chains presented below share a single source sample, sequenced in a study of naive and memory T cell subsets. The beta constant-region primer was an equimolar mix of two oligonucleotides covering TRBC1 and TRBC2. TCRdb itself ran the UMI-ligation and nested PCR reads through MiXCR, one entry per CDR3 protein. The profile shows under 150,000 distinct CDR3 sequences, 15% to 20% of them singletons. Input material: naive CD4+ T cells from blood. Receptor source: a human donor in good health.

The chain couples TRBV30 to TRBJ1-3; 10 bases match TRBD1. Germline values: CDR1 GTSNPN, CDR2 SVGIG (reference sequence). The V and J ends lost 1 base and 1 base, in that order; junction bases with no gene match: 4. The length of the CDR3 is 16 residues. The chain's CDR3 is CAWSAGDRGSGNTIYF. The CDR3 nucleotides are TGTGCCTGGAGTGCGGGGGACAGGGGATCTGGAAACACCATATATTTT.

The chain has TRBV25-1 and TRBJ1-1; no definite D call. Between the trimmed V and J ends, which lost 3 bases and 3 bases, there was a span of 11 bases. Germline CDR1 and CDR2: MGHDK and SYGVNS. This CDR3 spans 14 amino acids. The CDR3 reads CASSDRARDTEAFF. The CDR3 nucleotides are TGTGCCAGCAGTGACCGTGCTCGGGACACTGAAGCTTTCTTT.

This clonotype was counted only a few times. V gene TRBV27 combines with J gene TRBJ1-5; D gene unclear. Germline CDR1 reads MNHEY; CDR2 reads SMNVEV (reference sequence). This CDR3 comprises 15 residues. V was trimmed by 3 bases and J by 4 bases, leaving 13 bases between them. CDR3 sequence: CASSLAGSINQPQHF. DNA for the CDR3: TGTGCCAGCAGTTTGGCAGGTTCTATTAATCAGCCCCAGCATTTT.

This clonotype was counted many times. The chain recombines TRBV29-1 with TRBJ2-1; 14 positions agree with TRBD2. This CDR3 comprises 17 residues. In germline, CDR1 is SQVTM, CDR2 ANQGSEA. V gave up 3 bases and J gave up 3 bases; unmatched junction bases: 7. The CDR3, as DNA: TGCAGCGTTGATGGGACTAGCGGGAGACATAGCTACAATGAGCAGTTCTTC. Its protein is CSVDGTSGRHSYNEQFF.

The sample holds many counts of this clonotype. For the CDR3, the DNA is TGCGCCAGCAGCTTACTAGCGGGAGGGTACCGGGAGCAGTTCTTC. Translated, it gives CASSLLAGGYREQFF. The gene calls are TRBV5-1 and TRBJ2-1; 13 bases agree with TRBD2. The CDR3 loop spans 15 amino acids. CDR1 is SGHRS, CDR2 YFSETQ, per germline. V trimming: 2 bases; J trimming: 10 bases; junction bases outside the gene matches: 6.

The CDR3 reads CASSLAHRDLYEQYF. CDR3 in DNA: TGTGCCAGCAGCTTAGCGCATAGGGATCTATACGAGCAGTACTTC. The gene calls are TRBV7-2 and TRBJ2-7; D is undetermined. Looked up from germline, CDR1 is SGHTA and CDR2 is FQGNSA. V gave up 0 bases and J gave up 4 bases, with 13 bases separating them. This CDR3 is 15 amino acids long.

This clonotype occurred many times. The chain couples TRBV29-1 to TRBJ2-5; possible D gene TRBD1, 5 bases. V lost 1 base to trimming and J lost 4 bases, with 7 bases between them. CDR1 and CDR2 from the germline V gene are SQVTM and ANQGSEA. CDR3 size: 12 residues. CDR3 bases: TGCAGCGTTGAAGCCCAGGGAGAGACCCAGTACTTC. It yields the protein CSVEAQGETQYF.

The CDR3 region has the DNA TGCAGCGCCCGAACTATGACAGGGAACCACGAGCAGTACTTC. It is translated as CSARTMTGNHEQYF. The V and J genes are TRBV29-1 and TRBJ2-7; TRBD1 agrees at 7 bases. The CDR3 totals 14 residues. The V and J ends lost 7 bases and 5 bases, in that order; junction bases with no gene match: 14. Per the germline V gene, CDR1 is SQVTM and CDR2 is ANQGSEA.